The clone carrying this T cell receptor beta chain was seen repeatedly, ten times or more. The antigen is undetermined. This entry is derived from a study of PD-1 blockade in classical Hodgkin lymphoma. Relapse after autologous stem cell transplantation occurred in every patient, and brentuximab vedotin exposure varied. The best responses consisted of complete response, partial response or progressive disease. Assay used: immunoSEQ multiplex PCR; TCRdb lists only in-frame clones, some missing. The sample consists of 90,000 to 100,000 clones, roughly 89% of them appearing once. Trimming took off 5 bases at V and 2 bases at J, with 10 bases between the two ends. The CDR3 totals 14 residues. Germline assignment: CDR1 WSHSY and CDR2 SAAADI. Regarding the study as a whole: Reports described newly diagnosed patients as having lower baseline TCR diversity than healthy donors.

Source: peripheral blood mononuclear cells (PBMCs), taken before the second cycle of nivolumab. The chain uses TRBV10-2 and TRBJ1-5; D possibly corresponds to TRBD1 (6 bases). This receptor was identified in a human donor with classical Hodgkin lymphoma. CDR3 DNA sequence: TGCGCCAGCAGTATGACAGGTGGCAATCAGCCCCAGCATTTT. Translated, it gives CASSMTGGNQPQHF.